These T cell receptor beta chains were read from a single sample in a study of human T cells and chemical hapten exposure. TCRdb itself ran the RACE reads through MiXCR, one entry per CDR3 protein. This table has around 71,000 distinct CDR3 sequences, about 9.1% appearing once. Sequenced material: whole blood, taken in connection with sensitization to the hapten diphenylcyclopropenone (DPC). The receptors here all came from a woman aged 40 to 50 with alopecia areata. Some clones in this sample may be carry-over from other donors' samples. The CDR3 runs from the conserved cysteine through the conserved F or W. The D gene is left open where the match is weak. Where a row states a size, it is once, few, many or the class of an expanded clone; other rows omit it.

>TRBJ1-2|TRBV7-9|many|TRBD1
TGTGCCAGCAGCCTAGAGACAGGGGCTGGCTACACCTTC
CASSLETGAGYTF
>TRBJ1-5|TRBV5-1|few|TRBD1
TGCGCCAGCAGCTTGGGGACAGGGAAGGGACAGCCCCAGCATTTT
CASSLGTGKGQPQHF
>TRBJ2-3|TRBV14|NA|NA
TGTGCCAGCAGCCGAACTCCAGTCGTCGGCACACTAGGCGCGCAGTATTTT
CASSRTPVVGTLGAQYF
>TRBJ2-3|TRBV7-6|many|TRBD1
TGTGCCAGCAGCACCCGGAGGACAGGGCCGGTTGGTGAGCCAGATACGCAGTATTTT
CASSTRRTGPVGEPDTQYF
>TRBJ1-2|TRBV11-2|many|TRBD1
TGTGCCAGCAGTCGGGACAGGGCAAATGGCTACACCTTC
CASSRDRANGYTF
>TRBJ1-1|TRBV7-9|few|NA
TGTGCCAGCAGCTTCCCGGGGGAAAGGGGGAGGACTGAAGCTTTCTTT
CASSFPGERGRTEAFF
>TRBJ1-2|TRBV5-1|many|NA
TGCGCCAGCAGCTTGGCCCCCGGCGGCTACACCTTC
CASSLAPGGYTF
>TRBJ1-1|TRBV19|many|NA
TGTGCCAGTAGTTTCAACATGAACACTGAAGCTTTCTTT
CASSFNMNTEAFF
>TRBJ1-2|TRBV4-3|many|TRBD1
TGCGCCAGCAGCCGAAGGACAGGGCCCTATGGCTACACCTTC
CASSRRTGPYGYTF
>TRBJ1-2|TRBV5-1|NA|TRBD1
TGCGCCAGCAGGTCCTACCCCGACAGGGGGCCCTTC
CASRSYPDRGPF
>TRBJ2-4|TRBV6-2/TRBV6-3|many|NA
TGTGCCAGCAGAACGGACGGGGCCATTCAGTACTTC
CASRTDGAIQYF
>TRBJ2-1|TRBV5-4|many|TRBD1
TGTGCCAGCACCGGCCCCGGACAGGGGGGCTCCTACAATGAGCAGTTCTTC
CASTGPGQGGSYNEQFF
>TRBJ1-2|TRBV2|NA|NA
TGTGCCAGCACGCTGGCGGAGCGCGGCCATGGCTACACCTTC
CASTLAERGHGYTF
>TRBJ1-2|TRBV30|few|NA
TGTGCCTGGGCCCGGGCCTACTATGGCTACACCTTC
CAWARAYYGYTF
>TRBJ2-3|TRBV2|few|TRBD2
TGTGCCAGCAATGCGGGGGGTTATATCACGCGCCAAGCAGATACGCAGTATTTT
CASNAGGYITRQADTQYF
>TRBJ2-1|TRBV5-6|many|TRBD2
TGTGCCAGCAGCTTGGACCATGCGGGGGATGAGCAGTTCTTC
CASSLDHAGDEQFF
>TRBJ2-1|TRBV19|NA|NA
TGTGCCAGTAGTATGGTCGGGGGCCTAGGTTCCTACAATGAGCAGTTCTTC
CASSMVGGLGSYNEQFF
>TRBJ1-1|TRBV6-2/TRBV6-3|many|TRBD1
TGTGCCAGCCGACAGGGCTTAACTGAAGCTTTCTTT
CASRQGLTEAFF
>TRBJ2-1|TRBV5-1|NA|NA
TGCGCCAGCCAGACAGGTCTAAACAATGAGCAGTTCTTC
CASQTGLNNEQFF
>TRBJ1-1|TRBV20-1|many|NA
TGCAGTGCTAGACCAGGGAGGTCAGGCACTGAAGCTTTCTTT
CSARPGRSGTEAFF
>TRBJ2-7|TRBV6-1|NA|NA
TGTGCCAGCAGTGATTACTACGAGCAGTACTTC
CASSDYYEQYF
>TRBJ2-7|TRBV20-1|few|NA
TGCAGTACGAAGGGTGTAGCCTCCTACGAGCAGTACTTC
CSTKGVASYEQYF
>TRBJ2-7|TRBV4-3|many|NA
TGCGCCAGCAGCCAAGAGATCGGGTATTCCTACGAGCAGTACTTC
CASSQEIGYSYEQYF
>TRBJ1-4|TRBV4-3|NA|NA
TGCGCCAGCAGCCAAGGAGGGGTTAATGAAAAACTGTTTTTT
CASSQGGVNEKLFF
>TRBJ2-7|TRBV7-2|many|TRBD2
TGTGCCAGCGCCCCACTAGCGTACTCCTACGAGCAGTACTTC
CASAPLAYSYEQYF
>TRBJ1-1|TRBV5-6|NA|NA
TGTGCCAGCAGCTTCATTACGGACACTGAAGCTTTCTTT
CASSFITDTEAFF
>TRBJ1-1|TRBV7-9|many|NA
TGTGCCAGCAGCTTACGTCCGGCGGGGACTGAAGCTTTCTTT
CASSLRPAGTEAFF
>TRBJ1-5|TRBV11-2|NA|TRBD1
TGTGCCAGCAGCCCGGGGACAGCGAGCAATCAGCCCCAGCATTTT
CASSPGTASNQPQHF
>TRBJ2-2|TRBV10-3|many|TRBD2
TGTGCCATCAGCTCGGCTGGGGGGGGACGTACCGGGGAGCTGTTTTTT
CAISSAGGGRTGELFF
>TRBJ2-5|TRBV29-1|few|NA
TGCAGCGTTGAAAGGACTCGGTTTGCCCAAGAGACCCAGTACTTC
CSVERTRFAQETQYF
>TRBJ2-7|TRBV2|few|NA
TGTGCCAGCAGTGTAGGCGGATTCTACGAGCAGTACTTC
CASSVGGFYEQYF
>TRBJ2-7|TRBV6-5|many|TRBD1
TGTGCCAGCAGTTATCGACAGGGATCTGTCTACGAGCAGTACTTC
CASSYRQGSVYEQYF
>TRBJ1-5|TRBV12-5|NA|NA
TGTGCTAGTGGGCGTCAGATGGCGGGGGTTGGCAATCAGCCCCAGCATTTT
CASGRQMAGVGNQPQHF
>TRBJ1-5|TRBV9|few|NA
TGTGCCAGCAGCGTAGGGGCAGGCCGCAATCAGCCCCAGCATTTT
CASSVGAGRNQPQHF
>TRBJ1-3|TRBV6-6|many|NA
TGTGCCAGCAGTTACTCCAACTCGGTTGTTGGTGGAAACACCATATATTTT
CASSYSNSVVGGNTIYF
>TRBJ2-1|TRBV20-1|few|TRBD2
TGCAGTGCCTACCGGGGAGCGGGGGGCGCCAATGAGCAGTTCTTC
CSAYRGAGGANEQFF
>TRBJ2-7|TRBV20-1|many|TRBD1
TGCAGTGCTAGACTAGACAGGGACTACGAGCAGTACTTC
CSARLDRDYEQYF
>TRBJ1-2|TRBV7-2|many|TRBD1
TGTGCCAGCAGCTTTGCCGGGACAGGGGGCGATGGCTACACCTTC
CASSFAGTGGDGYTF
>TRBJ1-2|TRBV12-3/TRBV12-4|many|TRBD1
TGTGCCAGCAGTCGGACAGGGAATGGCTACACCTTC
CASSRTGNGYTF
>TRBJ2-5|TRBV15|few|NA
TGTGCCACCAGCGCCCGTGGGCACCAAGAGACCCAGTACTTC
CATSARGHQETQYF
>TRBJ2-3|TRBV20-1|NA|TRBD2
TGCAGTGCTCGAGGGGCTAGCGGGAGTCCAGATACGCAGTATTTT
CSARGASGSPDTQYF
>TRBJ2-7|TRBV7-6|many|NA
TGTGCCAGCAGCTTAGAACACGGCGAGCAGTACTTC
CASSLEHGEQYF
>TRBJ2-1|TRBV3-1|few|NA
TGTGCCAGCAGCCACGATCCTCGTGGCTCCTACAATGAGCAGTTCTTC
CASSHDPRGSYNEQFF
>TRBJ1-5|TRBV6-5|many|TRBD1
TGTGCCAGCAGTCTTATTACAGGGGGGCAGCCCCAGCATTTT
CASSLITGGQPQHF
>TRBJ1-1|TRBV6-5|many|NA
TGTGCCAGCAGGAGGGACACTGAAGCTTTCTTT
CASRRDTEAFF
>TRBJ1-1|TRBV6-5|many|NA
TGTGCCAGCAGCTGGACAGTTATAATGAACACTGAAGCTTTCTTT
CASSWTVIMNTEAFF
>TRBJ2-4|TRBV9|few|NA
TGTGCCAGCAGCGTCGGGCTGACTCTAGCCAAAAACATTCAGTACTTC
CASSVGLTLAKNIQYF
>TRBJ2-7|TRBV6-2/TRBV6-3|many|TRBD1
TGTGCCAGCAGTGGACTCGGGACAGGGAGATACGAGCAGTACTTC
CASSGLGTGRYEQYF
>TRBJ2-1|TRBV4-3|few|TRBD2
TGCGCCAGCAGCCTACAAGGGAGGGGCCACAATGAGCAGTTCTTC
CASSLQGRGHNEQFF
>TRBJ1-1|TRBV2|few|NA
TGTGCCAGCAGTCGTGAGGGGTACACTGAAGCTTTCTTT
CASSREGYTEAFF
>TRBJ2-2|TRBV7-3|many|NA
TGTGCCAGCAGCTTATCAGCCGTCGGGGAGCTGTTTTTT
CASSLSAVGELFF
>TRBJ2-7|TRBV28|NA|TRBD2
TGTGCCAGCAGTTTCGTAGGGACTAGTTCCTACGAGCAGTACTTC
CASSFVGTSSYEQYF
>TRBJ2-3|TRBV2|NA|TRBD1
TGTGCCAGCAGGTTGACAGGGATACGAGATACGCAGTATTTT
CASRLTGIRDTQYF
>TRBJ2-2|TRBV18|many|NA
TGTGCCAGCTCACCAACGACCCCCAGTGGGCCGAACACCGGGGAGCTGTTTTTT
CASSPTTPSGPNTGELFF
>TRBJ2-1|TRBV28|many|NA
TGTGCCAGCAGCTCGGACTACAATGAGCAGTTCTTC
CASSSDYNEQFF
>TRBJ1-1|TRBV6-5|many|TRBD1
TGTGCCAGCAGATCAAAGACAGGGATAAGGACTGAAGCTTTCTTT
CASRSKTGIRTEAFF
>TRBJ1-1|TRBV3-1|once|NA
TGTGCCAGCAGCCAGACCGGGAAGGCTTTCTTT
CASSQTGKAFF
>TRBJ2-3|TRBV7-2|many|NA
TGTGCCAGCAGCTTAGGGACGGGGGCAGATACGCAGTATTTT
CASSLGTGADTQYF
>TRBJ1-1|TRBV21-1|NA|NA
TGTGCCAGCAGCACCCGGACAGGGTGGACTGAAGCTTTCTTT
CASSTRTGWTEAFF